One and the same sample provided the 7 T cell receptor beta chains below, sequenced in a study of blood T cell repertoires in COVID-19. Method: immunoSEQ multiplex PCR; TCRdb's copy keeps in-frame clones and lacks some. The sample shows approximately 300,000 clones, 90% of them seen only once. The sample was peripheral blood. The receptor source for this set is a woman between 40 and 55 years old with COVID-19, enrolled during active disease.

The J gene is TRBJ1-4, the V gene TRBV27; 10 bases are shared with TRBD1. The CDR3 is 16 residues long. CDR1 and CDR2 (germline): MNHEY, SMNVEV (reference sequence). J was trimmed by 3 bases and V by 6 bases; bases with no gene match: 7. CDR3 sequence: CASRDRGRRSNEKLFF. DNA for the CDR3: TGTGCCAGCAGAGACAGGGGGCGACGGTCTAATGAAAAACTGTTTTTT.

J is TRBJ2-1 and V is TRBV5-4, with D possibly TRBD1 on 6 matching bases. Germline V gene sequence: CDR1 SGHNT, CDR2 YYREEE (reference sequence). The V and J ends lost 3 bases and 6 bases respectively, with 19 bases between them. The CDR3 length is 16 residues. CDR3 loop: CASSWGHRRRRNEQFF. In DNA, the CDR3 is TGTGCCAGCAGCTGGGGACATAGAAGAAGGCGCAATGAGCAGTTCTTC.

V is TRBV6-5 and J is TRBJ2-5; D is perhaps TRBD2 (6 bases). The CDR3 is 13 residues long. V was clipped by 6 bases and J by 7 bases, with 15 bases between them. Germline V lookup: CDR1 MNHEY, CDR2 SVGAGI. CDR3 coding DNA: TGTGCCAGCAGCCCCCGACTAGACGGGACCCAGTACTTC. Its protein product is CASSPRLDGTQYF.

The chain uses TRBV28 and TRBJ2-4, with 8 nucleotides matching TRBD1. Germline V CDR1 and CDR2: MDHEN, SYDVKM. This CDR3 is built from 15 residues. Germline trimming cut 5 bases from V and 5 bases from J; bases unmatched to any gene: 8. CDR3 DNA sequence: TGTGCCAGCAGTATCCAGGGGGCGCAACAAAACATTCAGTACTTC. Protein: CASSIQGAQQNIQYF.

The V call is TRBV19, the J call TRBJ1-6; perhaps TRBD1 as D (6 bases). The length of the CDR3 is 13 residues. Germline V gene data show CDR1 as LNHDA and CDR2 as SQIVND (reference sequence). The V end was cut by 5 bases, the J end by 10 bases, with 12 bases between. CDR3 protein: CASSPAGVSPLHF. In DNA form, the CDR3 reads TGTGCCAGTAGTCCCGCAGGGGTCTCACCCCTCCACTTT. The entire variable domain, with the rest obtained from reference TRBV19 and TRBJ1-6, is as follows: DGGITQSPKYLFRKEGQNVTLSCEQNLNHDAMYWYRQDPGQGLRLIYYSQIVNDFQKGDIAEGYSVSREKKESFPLTVTSAQKNPTAFYLCASSPAGVSPLHFGNGTRLTVT.

This chain uses TRBV6-4 with TRBJ1-4; D is perhaps TRBD1 (6 bases). With 4 bases removed from V and 8 bases from J, the gap between germline ends came to 11 bases. The length of the CDR3 is 13 residues. Germline V gives CDR1 MRHNA, CDR2 SNTAGT. The CDR3 DNA follows: TGTGCCAGCAGTGTTGTCAGGGGCGAAAAACTGTTTTTT. Translating gives CASSVVRGEKLFF.

This clone was observed once. This chain links TRBV3-1 (or the pseudogene TRBV3-2) with TRBJ1-2, with 8 nucleotides matching TRBD1. V was clipped by 1 base and J by 7 bases; unmatched bases: 5. The CDR3 is 14 residues long. Per the germline V gene, CDR1 is LGHDT and CDR2 is YNNKEL (reference sequence). The CDR3 coding sequence is TGTGCCAGCAGCCAAGCGCAGGGGGCGTCTGGCTACACCTTC. Its protein product is CASSQAQGASGYTF.